Following are 2 T cell receptor beta chains from one sample sequenced in a study of cytomegalovirus exposure and HLA in healthy donors. Data came from immunoSEQ multiplex PCR; TCRdb stores just in-frame clones and leaves some out. Found here are 76,000 or so clones, 94% of them singletons; the top ten hold approximately 2%. The specimen sequenced was PBMCs. All receptors come from a woman under 30 in good health and CMV-seronegative.

The chain combines TRBV11-1 with TRBJ2-4, with unresolved D. The V gene lost 2 bases and the J gene lost 0 bases, with 8 bases spanning the gap. The CDR3 has 15 residues. In germline, CDR1 is SGHAT, CDR2 FQDESV (reference sequence). The CDR3 nucleotides read TGTGCCAGCAGCTTAAACACCCTAGCCAAAAACATTCAGTACTTC. Its protein product is CASSLNTLAKNIQYF.

The chain recombines TRBV5-6 with TRBJ2-6, with 8 bases matching TRBD2. Trimming removed 5 bases from V and 5 bases from J; junction bases left unmatched: 15. This CDR3 spans 18 amino acids. Germline CDR1 is SGHDT and CDR2 is YYEEEE. The chain's CDR3 is CASSTGGTLITRANVLTF. CDR3 DNA sequence: TGTGCCAGCAGTACGGGAGGGACCCTTATCACTAGGGCCAACGTCCTGACTTTC.